This T cell receptor beta chain appears in the sequencing data of a study of blood T cell repertoires in COVID-19 (dated by TCRdb to 2020 to 2021). Broadly, across the study: Collaborator samples came from the United States, Italy and Spain and covered acute and convalescent phases of COVID-19. The material from the prospective study consisted of cDNA or gDNA derived from T cells, B-cell-depleted T cells, or PBMCs. Subjects who had been exposed to COVID-19, were actively infected with it, or had recovered from it provided the deeply sampled blood TCRbeta repertoires that made up the dataset. The repertoires were released in a freely available public database meant as a resource for research on the immune response to SARS-CoV-2. Samples were obtained from the ongoing ImmuneRACE study (first 160 participants) and from over 1,000 subjects provided by 6 global collaborators. The sample metadata nearly always contained a de-identified subject ID, COVID-19 status, age in years and sex. Where available, HLA class I and class II types were obtained from metadata supplied by the sample provider rather than from assay-based typing. Results and caveats for the whole study, not just this receptor: The quantity of clinical and demographic metadata differed by source and by participant and was supplied without curation.

The immunoSEQ Assay, a bias-controlled multiplex PCR, was used to amplify TCRbeta CDR3 regions from genomic DNA. On the authors' methods: The number of nucleated cells in each sample was estimated from the amplification of reference gene primers within the assay. To quantify the absolute abundance of each unique TCRbeta CDR3 rearrangement, sequence reads were collapsed and filtered. Productive Simpson clonality was computed per sample as the square root of Simpson's diversity index over productive rearrangements. What TCRdb holds here is the immuneACCESS table cut down to in-frame rearrangements. Part of the clones is not present; checked against another copy, under half of the missing clones reflect an unresolved V gene, and the others are unexplained. The V and J calls and clone size were taken over from that table, and D and trimming were inferred from the DNA. In this sample the table shows roughly 160,000 clones, roughly 84% of which occur a single time. The ten biggest clones cover about a sixth of the sample.

Of note for this clone: Its recognized antigen is unknown. It has no much larger one-base neighbor in the sample; base qualities were not kept.

In the prospective study, participants were about 18 to 100 years old, resided in 20 to 30 geographic areas of the United States, and were enrolled through a virtual design. In the prospective study, participants were assigned to cohorts based on the clinical history participants reported in a screening survey and a study questionnaire. ImmuneRACE Cohort 3 recovered participants were defined by two consecutive negative NP/OP PCR tests, healthcare professional clearance, or symptom resolution. In the prospective study, mobile phlebotomists collected whole blood, serum and a nasopharyngeal or oropharyngeal swab from each participant. Participants in the prospective study had the option to provide additional blood draws and questionnaires over a roughly 2-month period. Before DNA extraction, blood samples from the prospective study were shipped at room temperature or frozen. The CDR1 and CDR2 encoded by the germline V gene are SGHDN and FVKESK. Including the terminal cysteine and phenylalanine, the CDR3 comprises 15 residues. Just the 45-base CDR3 DNA is kept, in frame starting at base 1. After removal of 1 base from V and 5 bases from J, the junction retains 2 bases not matched to a gene.

The receptor's source is a man in his fifties or sixties who had recovered from COVID-19. The sample taken for sequencing was PBMCs or T cells enriched from blood (not recorded which). The chain employs TRBV14 and TRBJ1-6, with 7 central nucleotides matching TRBD1. CDR3 protein: CASSQAQGDNSPLHF. DNA sequence: TGTGCCAGCAGCCAAGCGCAGGGGGATAATTCACCCCTCCACTTT.